This is a list of T cell receptor beta chains from one sample in a study of blood T cell repertoires in COVID-19. Clones were read by immunoSEQ multiplex PCR, and TCRdb kept only the in-frame ones, dropping some. The sample records 30,000 to 50,000 clones, 80% to 90% being singletons. The specimen sequenced was peripheral blood. These receptors were obtained from a man aged 45-65 years with active or convalescent COVID-19. The CDR3 runs from the conserved cysteine through the conserved F or W. The order of the fields is clone size, J gene, V gene, D gene, CDR3 DNA, CDR3 protein. A D gene is named only where the DNA matches it firmly. For some rows the clone size is stated as once, few or many, or as a class when expanded; others skip it.

>NA|TRBJ1-3|TRBV10-3|TRBD1
TGTGCCATCACGGACTTTACAGGGGATAGAAACACCATATATTTT
CAITDFTGDRNTIYF
>NA|TRBJ1-1|TRBV6-6|TRBD1
TGTGCCAGCAGTTACGGGTTACAGGGGCAGAACACTGAAGCTTTCTTT
CASSYGLQGQNTEAFF
>NA|TRBJ2-3|TRBV13|TRBD2
TGTGCCAGCAGCACAGCGGGAGGGGGCACAGATACGCAGTATTTT
CASSTAGGGTDTQYF
>NA|TRBJ1-1|TRBV6-5|TRBD1
TGTGCCAGCAGGACAGGGGCAGAAGCTTTCTTT
CASRTGAEAFF
>NA|TRBJ2-7|TRBV12-3/TRBV12-4|NA
TGTGCCAGCACCCTCGACAATTCCTACGAGCAGTACTTC
CASTLDNSYEQYF
>NA|TRBJ2-7|TRBV27|NA
TGTGCCAGCAGTTCCCTGATGAGGGGAGGCGACGAGCAGTACTTC
CASSSLMRGGDEQYF
>NA|TRBJ2-2|TRBV5-1|TRBD1
TGCGCCAGCCGCGACAGGGGATGGACCGGGGAGCTGTTTTTT
CASRDRGWTGELFF
>NA|TRBJ1-5|TRBV3-1/TRBV3-2|NA
TGTGCCAGCAGCCAAGAACGTGACAGTAGCAATCAGCCCCAGCATTTT
CASSQERDSSNQPQHF
>NA|TRBJ1-1|TRBV27|TRBD1
TGTGCCAGCAGCCAGGGGACAGGGCTGAAAGCTTTCTTT
CASSQGTGLKAFF
>NA|TRBJ1-1|TRBV7-3|NA
TGTGCCAGCAGGTCCCAGGCCGAGAACACTGAAGCTTTCTTT
CASRSQAENTEAFF
>once|TRBJ1-5|TRBV15|NA
TGTGCCACCAGCAGGCACATCGATAGCAATCAGCCCCAGCATTTT
CATSRHIDSNQPQHF
>NA|TRBJ2-1|TRBV5-1|TRBD2
TGCGCCAGCAGCTTCATTAGCGGGAGGTTCGATGAGCAGTTCTTC
CASSFISGRFDEQFF
>NA|TRBJ1-1|TRBV7-9|NA
TGTGCCAGCAGCCAAATGAACACTGAAGCTTTCTTT
CASSQMNTEAFF
>NA|TRBJ2-6|TRBV7-9|TRBD2
TGTGCCAGCAGCACTGGGGTACTAGCGGGAGGCTCTGGGGCCAACGTCCTGACTTTC
CASSTGVLAGGSGANVLTF
>NA|TRBJ1-5|TRBV19|NA
TGTGCCAGTAGTCCCTATAGCAATCAGCCCCAGCATTTT
CASSPYSNQPQHF
>NA|TRBJ2-1|TRBV14|TRBD1
TGTGCCAGCAGCCCGCGGACAGGGTCTTGGAATGAGCAGTTCTTC
CASSPRTGSWNEQFF
>NA|TRBJ1-1|TRBV11-2|NA
TGTGCCAGCAGCTTACACCGGGATGGTGAAGCTTTCTTT
CASSLHRDGEAFF
>NA|TRBJ1-5|TRBV7-2|NA
TGTGCCAGCAGCCAAATGGGGGCGGGTCAGCCCCAGCATTTT
CASSQMGAGQPQHF